The next 5 T cell receptor beta chains were all read from a single sample in a study of glioma-infiltrating T cells. Using RNA template, CDR3s of TCR alpha and beta were amplified with iRepertoire arm-PCR. TCRdb passed the multiplex PCR reads through MiXCR, listing each CDR3 protein once. This table has about 130,000 distinct CDR3 sequences, roughly a quarter appearing once. Sequencing used glioma tissue, nonneoplastic brain tissue, or PBMCs (not recorded which). The receptor source for this set is a human donor with low-grade glioma or glioblastoma, undergoing nonglioma brain surgery, or in good health (not recorded which).

This clonotype was counted only a few times. The chain combines TRBV3-1 with TRBJ2-7, with TRBD1 identical over 7 bases. Germline V gene data show CDR1 as LGHDT and CDR2 as YNNKEL (reference sequence). The CDR3 spans 17 residues. The CDR3 protein is CASGQRTPDRSSYEQYV. The DNA of the CDR3 is TGTGCCAGCGGCCAACGAACTCCGGACAGGAGCTCCTACGAGCAGTACGTC.

The chain carries TRBV20-1 and TRBJ2-6; 9 bases align to TRBD1. The CDR3 covers 19 residues. J gave up 0 bases and V 3 bases, and 12 bases lay outside the gene matches. The V gene's germline CDR1 is DFQATT and CDR2 SNEGSKA (reference sequence). The chain's CDR3 is CSASGVDRGNRSGANVLTF. CDR3 coding DNA: TGCAGTGCTAGTGGGGTGGACAGGGGTAATCGCTCTGGGGCCAACGTCCTGACTTTC.

This clonotype was observed many times. The V gene is TRBV28, the J gene TRBJ2-7; 9 bases line up with TRBD1. The CDR3 spans 12 residues. The trim removed 6 bases at V and 3 bases at J, leaving 0 bases unmatched. Per the germline V gene, CDR1 is MDHEN and CDR2 is SYDVKM. The DNA of the CDR3 is TGTGCCAGCAGGGGACAGGGCTACGAGCAGTACGTC. Protein sequence: CASRGQGYEQYV.

The chain has TRBV11-2 and TRBJ1-6, with TRBD1 as a possible D gene (5 bases). The CDR3 has 14 residues. Germline CDR1 and CDR2: SGHAT and FQNNGV. V lost 5 bases to trimming and J lost 10 bases, with 15 bases between them. The CDR3 bases are TGTGCCAGCAGCCCCGGGACCCCTTGGTCACCCCTCCACTTT. Protein: CASSPGTPWSPLHF.

This clonotype came up many times. The chain joins TRBV20-1 to TRBJ1-1; TRBD1 aligns across 11 bases. Per the germline V gene, CDR1 is DFQATT and CDR2 is SNEGSKA (reference sequence). V was pared by 6 bases and J by 1 base, with 7 bases of the junction left unmatched. The CDR3 covers 15 residues. The CDR3 protein is CSAKGQGVRNTEAFF. CDR3 sequence (DNA): TGCAGTGCGAAGGGACAGGGGGTCAGGAACACTGAAGCTTTCTTT.